The next 27 T cell receptor beta chains were all read from a single sample in a study of Tregs in tolerant kidney transplant recipients. Produced via immunoSEQ multiplex PCR; TCRdb's table is partial and in-frame only. The profile shows nearly 95,000 clones, under 95% of them singletons. Here the sequenced sample was CD4+ T cells from blood, taken before the transplant. These receptors were collected from a human donor who received a combined kidney and bone marrow transplant.

This clone was picked up one time. The chain employs TRBV7-9 and TRBJ1-2, with 11 bases matching TRBD1. With 1 base clipped from V and 6 bases from J, the junction kept 4 bases outside the gene matches. The CDR3 covers 15 residues. The V gene's germline CDR1 is SEHNR and CDR2 FQNEAQ (reference sequence). CDR3 bases: TGTGCCAGCAGCTTAGGGACAGGGGGCAGCGATGGCTACACCTTC. The encoded protein is CASSLGTGGSDGYTF.

The chain is built from TRBV5-4 and TRBJ2-1, with 8 bases aligning to TRBD1. In germline, CDR1 is SGHNT, CDR2 YYREEE (reference sequence). CDR3 size: 16 residues. Unmatched junction bases numbered 12, after V lost 4 bases and J lost 6 bases. The CDR3 here is CASSKPQGDGINEQFF. The CDR3, as DNA: TGTGCCAGCAGCAAACCACAGGGGGACGGTATCAATGAGCAGTTCTTC.

The chain employs TRBV10-3 and TRBJ1-6, with 10 positions matching TRBD1. CDR1 and CDR2 from the germline V gene are ENHRY and SYGVKD. Trimming removed 5 bases from V and 8 bases from J; junction bases left unmatched: 3. This CDR3 spans 14 amino acids. This chain's CDR3 is CAISLGQGDSPLHF. CDR3 sequence (DNA): TGTGCCATCAGTCTTGGACAGGGGGATTCACCCCTCCACTTT.

The chain carries TRBV27 and TRBJ2-2; 9 bases agree with TRBD2. This CDR3 spans 16 amino acids. Trimming cost V 5 bases and J 4 bases; bases outside gene matches: 8. CDR1 and CDR2 (germline): MNHEY, SMNVEV (reference sequence). The CDR3 loop reads CASSPGLALRTGELFF. In DNA, the CDR3 is TGTGCCAGCAGTCCGGGACTAGCCCTTCGCACCGGGGAGCTGTTTTTT.

The rearrangement uses TRBV7-2 and TRBJ2-3; possible D gene TRBD1, 5 bases. The germline V and J ends were trimmed by 4 bases and 2 bases, with 13 bases remaining between them. Germline V gene lookup returns CDR1 SGHTA and CDR2 FQGNSA. This CDR3 comprises 15 residues. The DNA of the CDR3 is TGTGCCAGCAGCTCCTTTGAAGGGGACACAGATACGCAGTATTTT. This sequence encodes CASSSFEGDTDTQYF.

The chain links TRBV18 to TRBJ1-1; D is perhaps TRBD1 (6 bases). Trimming took 0 bases from V and 2 from J, leaving 13 bases between them. CDR1 KGHSH and CDR2 LQKENI come from the germline V gene. The CDR3 consists of 16 residues. DNA for the CDR3: TGTGCCAGCTCACCACCGGTGGGAGGGGGAAACACTGAAGCTTTCTTT. Residues: CASSPPVGGGNTEAFF.

The sample holds one count of this clone. The gene calls are TRBV11-3 and TRBJ2-7, with 10 bases fitting TRBD1. V lost 6 bases, J lost 6 bases, and 8 bases stayed unmatched. This CDR3 region has 14 residues. Per germline, CDR1 SGHNT and CDR2 YENEEA. Here the CDR3 reads CASSPGTGEVEQYF. In DNA, the CDR3 is TGTGCCAGCAGTCCCGGGACAGGGGAAGTCGAGCAGTACTTC.

This clone was seen once. The V gene is TRBV7-2, the J gene TRBJ2-2, with 7 nucleotides matching TRBD2. Germline V gene lookup returns CDR1 SGHTA and CDR2 FQGNSA. Losses at the gene ends were 2 bases for V and 0 bases for J; bases not matched to a gene: 3. The CDR3 extends over 16 amino acids. The CDR3 DNA sequence: TGTGCCAGCAGCTTACGGCGGGGGACGAACACCGGGGAGCTGTTTTTT. Translated: CASSLRRGTNTGELFF.

The chain combines TRBV27 with TRBJ2-1; 10 bases are a match to TRBD2. V trimming: 8 bases; J trimming: 4 bases; junction bases outside the gene matches: 8. From germline, CDR1 is MNHEY and CDR2 SMNVEV (reference sequence). The CDR3 is 15 amino acids. The CDR3 spells CASQSRAGGYNEQFF. The CDR3 coding sequence is TGTGCCAGCCAGTCAAGAGCGGGGGGGTACAATGAGCAGTTCTTC.

The chain uses TRBV7-6 and TRBJ1-5, with D maybe TRBD1 (5 bases). Germline V CDR1 and CDR2: SGHVS, FNYEAQ. The CDR3 contains 14 residues. The V gene lost 4 bases and the J gene lost 3 bases, with 10 bases spanning the gap. The CDR3 nucleotides are TGTGCCAGCAGCTCGGGGGTTACCAATCAGCCCCAGCATTTT. Encoded protein: CASSSGVTNQPQHF. The whole variable domain, filled in from reference TRBV7-6 and TRBJ1-5, reads GAGVSQSPRYKVTKRGQDVALRCDPISGHVSLYWYRQALGQGPEFLTYFNYEAQQDKSGLPNDRFSAERPEGSISTLTIQRTEQRDSAMYRCASSSGVTNQPQHFGDGTRLSIL.

V usage is TRBV11-3 and J usage is TRBJ2-6; D is perhaps TRBD1 (5 bases). With 5 bases removed from V and 8 bases from J, the gap between germline ends came to 13 bases. The CDR3 covers 14 residues. Germline V gene data show CDR1 as SGHNT and CDR2 as YENEEA. The CDR3 loop reads CASSPFPGSNVLTF. CDR3 nucleotide sequence: TGTGCCAGCAGCCCCTTCCCAGGGTCCAACGTCCTGACTTTC.

The J gene is TRBJ1-1, the V gene TRBV6-6; D may be TRBD1 (6 bases). CDR1 and CDR2 (germline): MNHNY, SVGAGI (reference sequence). The germline V and J ends were trimmed by 5 bases and 1 base, with 11 bases remaining between them. The length of the CDR3 is 14 residues. The CDR3 DNA reads TGTGCCAGCAGTCAACAGGGCTGGAACACTGAAGCTTTCTTT. Protein product: CASSQQGWNTEAFF.

The chain recombines TRBV5-5 with TRBJ2-3, with D possibly TRBD2 on 6 matching bases. This CDR3 contains 16 residues. The V gene lost 6 bases and the J gene lost 2 bases, with 19 bases spanning the gap. Germline CDR1 SGHKS, CDR2 YYEKEE (reference sequence). The CDR3 nucleotides are TGTGCCAGCACCCCGCTGGGACGGGGGACCACAGATACGCAGTATTTT. This gives the protein CASTPLGRGTTDTQYF.

The chain couples TRBV7-3 to TRBJ2-7; 8 bases fit TRBD1. The germline V gene has CDR1 SGHTA and CDR2 FQGTGA. This CDR3 has 16 amino acids. V was clipped by 2 bases and J by 0 bases; unmatched bases: 6. Written as DNA, the CDR3 is TGTGCCAGCAGCTTAGTAGGGACAGGCGCCTCCTACGAGCAGTACTTC. As protein: CASSLVGTGASYEQYF.

This chain joins TRBV5-6 and TRBJ2-7, with 9 nucleotides matching TRBD1. The CDR3 length is 17 residues. Trimming took 2 bases from V and 4 from J; bases not matched to a gene: 13. Per the germline V gene, CDR1 is SGHDT and CDR2 is YYEEEE. The CDR3 protein is CASSFLRSGQGQYEQYF. DNA for the CDR3: TGTGCCAGCAGCTTTTTGCGCTCCGGACAGGGGCAGTACGAGCAGTACTTC.

This chain uses TRBV5-1 with TRBJ2-1; 7 bases align to TRBD2. The CDR3 is made up of 15 amino acids. CDR1 and CDR2 from the germline V gene are SGHRS and YFSETQ. With 2 bases clipped from V and 3 bases from J, the junction kept 5 bases outside the gene matches. The CDR3 DNA sequence: TGCGCCAGCAGCTTACCGAGCGGGGTCTACAATGAGCAGTTCTTC. Translating it yields CASSLPSGVYNEQFF. Combining the CDR3 with reference TRBV5-1 and TRBJ2-1 gives the whole variable domain KAGVTQTPRYLIKTRGQQVTLSCSPISGHRSVSWYQQTPGQGLQFLFEYFSETQRNKGNFPGRFSGRQFSNSRSEMNVSTLELGDSALYLCASSLPSGVYNEQFFGPGTRLTVL.

This clone has just one count. This chain joins TRBV15 and TRBJ1-2, with TRBD1 matching over 9 bases. V trimming: 1 base; J trimming: 4 bases; junction bases outside the gene matches: 4. CDR1 and CDR2 (germline): LNHNV, YYDKDF (reference sequence). This CDR3 comprises 15 residues. The CDR3 protein is CATSRGGQGLYGYTF. Here the CDR3 DNA reads TGTGCCACCAGCAGAGGGGGACAGGGCCTCTATGGCTACACCTTC.

The chain combines TRBV30 with TRBJ1-4, with D unresolved. Germline CDR1 and CDR2: GTSNPN and SVGIG (reference sequence). Trimming stripped 4 bases from V and 7 bases from J, with 13 bases between. The CDR3 spans 13 residues. CDR3 bases: TGTGCCTGGAACACCCGGGTTGGTGAAAAACTGTTTTTT. Translated: CAWNTRVGEKLFF. The whole variable domain, filled in from reference TRBV30 and TRBJ1-4, reads SQTIHQWPATLVQPVGSPLSLECTVEGTSNPNLYWYRQAAGRGLQLLFYSVGIGQISSEVPQNLSASRPQDRQFILSSKKLLLSDSGFYLCAWNTRVGEKLFFGSGTQLSVL.

The CDR3 protein is CASSGQGQGREKLFF. CDR3 nucleotides: TGTGCCAGCAGCGGCCAGGGACAGGGACGCGAAAAACTGTTTTTT. V and J are TRBV27 and TRBJ1-4; 9 positions agree with TRBD1. This CDR3 is 15 amino acids long. Germline V gene lookup returns CDR1 MNHEY and CDR2 SMNVEV (reference sequence). The J segment lost 8 bases and the V segment lost 6 bases, leaving 10 bases of the junction unmatched.

This clone was seen more than once but under ten times. The rearrangement joins TRBV6-5 to TRBJ1-5, with D unclear. CDR3 length: 13 residues. V lost 0 bases to trimming and J lost 6 bases, with 6 bases between them. Germline CDR1 reads MNHEY; CDR2 reads SVGAGI. The DNA of the CDR3 is TGTGCCAGCAGTTACTCGGGGAGTCAGCCCCAGCATTTT. Its protein product is CASSYSGSQPQHF.

The rearrangement uses TRBV4-1 and TRBJ1-5; 9 nucleotides align to TRBD1. CDR3 length equals 16 residues. V gave up 4 bases and J gave up 5 bases; unmatched junction bases: 9. Germline V CDR1 and CDR2: MGHRA, YSYEKL. CDR3 nucleotides: TGCGCCAGCAGCCCACAGGACAGGGGCATGGATCAGCCCCAGCATTTT. Residues: CASSPQDRGMDQPQHF.

The chain employs TRBV19 and TRBJ2-7; tentative D call: TRBD1 (5 bases). V was pared by 3 bases and J by 0 bases, with 18 bases between. Germline V gene data show CDR1 as LNHDA and CDR2 as SQIVND (reference sequence). The CDR3 extends over 17 amino acids. This CDR3 is CASSMRAPGQGSYEQYF. For the CDR3, the DNA is TGTGCCAGTAGTATGCGAGCCCCAGGGCAGGGCTCCTACGAGCAGTACTTC.

This chain links TRBV7-2 with TRBJ2-2, with 15 bases identical to TRBD2. V was clipped by 4 bases and J by 5 bases; unmatched bases: 5. Germline CDR1 is SGHTA and CDR2 is FQGNSA. The CDR3 is made up of 17 amino acids. The CDR3 spells CASSWRTSGGGTGELFF. CDR3 bases: TGTGCCAGCAGCTGGCGGACTAGCGGGGGGGGTACCGGGGAGCTGTTTTTT.

This chain uses TRBV10-1 with TRBJ2-2; a possible D gene is TRBD2 (7 bases). The CDR3 contains 15 residues. Germline V gene data show CDR1 as WNHNN and CDR2 as SYGVQD (reference sequence). The V gene lost 2 bases and the J gene lost 6 bases, with 13 bases spanning the gap. The CDR3 reads CASSEEGGIPGELFF. CDR3 coding DNA: TGCGCCAGCAGTGAGGAGGGGGGGATCCCCGGGGAGCTGTTTTTT.

The V gene is TRBV7-3, the J gene TRBJ2-7; 7 bases fit TRBD1. The CDR3 spans 16 residues. Germline loops: CDR1 SGHTA, CDR2 FQGTGA. The junction had 7 bases not matched to a gene; V was cut back by 0 bases and J by 2 bases. Written as DNA, the CDR3 is TGTGCCAGCAGCTTAACGGGGACAGTCTCCCCCTACGAGCAGTACTTC. It encodes CASSLTGTVSPYEQYF.

The rearrangement joins TRBV11-3 to TRBJ1-2, with TRBD1 matching 10 bases. This CDR3 is built from 14 residues. Germline assignment: CDR1 SGHNT and CDR2 YENEEA. J gave up 4 bases and V 4 bases, and 3 bases lay outside the gene matches. The CDR3 region is CASSSGQGSYGYTF. As DNA, the CDR3 is TGTGCCAGCAGCTCGGGACAGGGGAGCTATGGCTACACCTTC.

The chain joins TRBV29-1 to TRBJ1-1; D possibly corresponds to TRBD1 (5 bases). With 6 bases removed from V and 0 bases from J, the gap between germline ends came to 14 bases. The germline V gene has CDR1 SQVTM and CDR2 ANQGSEA. The CDR3 runs 14 residues. CDR3 nucleotide sequence: TGCAGCGTCGAACGGGGGATAATGAACACTGAAGCTTTCTTT. This codes for CSVERGIMNTEAFF.